These 22 T cell receptor beta chains were all obtained from the same sample, sequenced in a study of technical replicates of blood from a handful of donors. Assay: immunoSEQ multiplex PCR; the TCRdb copy retains only in-frame clones and omits some. Of more than 75,000 clones listed, 85% to 95% are singletons. Sequenced material: T cells isolated from PBMCs. Receptor source: a human donor in good health.

This sequence joins TRBV4-2 and TRBJ2-1; D call uncertain. Trimming cost V 0 bases and J 7 bases, with 13 bases left between them. The CDR3 is made up of 15 amino acids. CDR1 is LGHNA, CDR2 YNFKEQ, per germline. CDR3 amino acids: CASSQDIRSGNEQFF. As DNA, the CDR3 is TGTGCCAGCAGCCAAGATATTAGGAGTGGGAATGAGCAGTTCTTC.

This sequence joins TRBV2 and TRBJ2-4, with TRBD2 identical over 7 bases. The CDR3 sequence is 16 residues long. V dropped 7 bases and J dropped 2; count of bases not matched to a gene: 11. Germline V gene data show CDR1 as SNHLY and CDR2 as FYNNEI. CDR3 in DNA: TGTGCCAGCACTTCTCTATTGCGGGGGTCCAAAAACATTCAGTACTTC. Its translation is CASTSLLRGSKNIQYF.

This chain connects TRBV9 to TRBJ2-3; 7 bases are shared with TRBD2. Germline V gene sequence: CDR1 SGDLS, CDR2 YYNGEE. The CDR3 runs 18 residues. Trimming took 5 bases from V and 0 from J; bases not matched to a gene: 15. The CDR3 bases are TGTGCCAGCAGGAGATTTGAGGGAGGGGCTAGTAGCACAGATACGCAGTATTTT. Its translation: CASRRFEGGASSTDTQYF.

This sequence joins TRBV11-1 and TRBJ1-1; D might be TRBD1 (5 bases). The CDR3 consists of 15 residues. Per the germline V gene, CDR1 is SGHAT and CDR2 is FQDESV (reference sequence). V lost 8 bases, J lost 1 base, and 17 bases lay in between. CDR3 nucleotides: TGTGCCAGCGGCAGAACACAAAGGGGGAACACTGAAGCTTTCTTT. Amino acid sequence: CASGRTQRGNTEAFF.

The V call is TRBV5-1, the J call TRBJ2-1; 7 bases fit TRBD1. V shed 3 bases and J 4 bases; nucleotides not matched to a gene: 13. Looked up from germline, CDR1 is SGHRS and CDR2 is YFSETQ. The CDR3 is made up of 17 amino acids. The CDR3 is CASSSTGFDPPYNEQFF. As DNA, the CDR3 is TGCGCCAGCAGCTCGACAGGGTTCGATCCTCCATACAATGAGCAGTTCTTC.

CDR3 DNA: TGCAGCGTTGAAGATCGAGGGGGCCAGAACACTGAAGCTTTCTTT. Residues: CSVEDRGGQNTEAFF. The V and J genes are TRBV29-1 and TRBJ1-1; 7 nucleotides line up with TRBD1. Germline trimming cut 0 bases from V and 1 base from J; bases unmatched to any gene: 5. Germline CDR1 reads SQVTM; CDR2 reads ANQGSEA. The CDR3 loop spans 15 amino acids. The full variable domain, its missing parts supplied by reference TRBV29-1 and TRBJ1-1, is SAVISQKPSRDICQRGTSLTIQCQVDSQVTMMFWYRQQPGQSLTLIATANQGSEATYESGFVIDKFPISRPNLTFSTLTVSNMSPEDSSIYLCSVEDRGGQNTEAFFGQGTRLTVV.

The rearrangement joins TRBV28 to TRBJ2-5, with 13 bases lining up with TRBD2. The CDR3 is made up of 15 amino acids. Germline CDR1 reads MDHEN; CDR2 reads SYDVKM. V was pared by 6 bases and J by 3 bases, with 4 bases of the junction left unmatched. This chain's CDR3 is CASSTGTSGKETQYF. In nucleotides, the CDR3 is TGTGCCAGCAGCACCGGGACTAGCGGGAAAGAGACCCAGTACTTC.

The chain combines TRBV6-1 with TRBJ2-7, with D perhaps TRBD1 (6 bases). Trimming took off 5 bases at V and 0 bases at J, with 11 bases between the two ends. This CDR3 has 14 amino acids. The germline CDR1 and CDR2 sequences are MNHNS and SASEGT. The CDR3 nucleotides are TGTGCCAGCAGTCATACAGGGTTCTCCTACGAGCAGTACTTC. Protein product: CASSHTGFSYEQYF.

The chain employs TRBV5-8 and TRBJ2-2, with D unresolved. Looked up from germline, CDR1 is SGHTS and CDR2 is YDEGEE. V dropped 4 bases and J dropped 4 bases, with 17 bases sitting between them. CDR3 length: 16 amino acids. The CDR3 DNA reads as TGTGCCAGCAGCGCTGACTTCTTCACCTTCACCGGGGAGCTGTTTTTT. This gives the protein CASSADFFTFTGELFF.

V is TRBV6-6 and J is TRBJ2-1; D unclear. This CDR3 is built from 14 residues. With 9 bases removed from V and 4 bases from J, the gap between germline ends came to 16 bases. Germline CDR1 MNHNY, CDR2 SVGAGI (reference sequence). In nucleotides, the CDR3 is TGTGCCAGTAGACCAGAAGAGAGGTACAATGAGCAGTTCTTC. This encodes CASRPEERYNEQFF.

The J gene is TRBJ2-7, the V gene TRBV7-6; TRBD2 aligns across 9 bases. In germline, CDR1 is SGHVS, CDR2 FNYEAQ. The CDR3 covers 15 residues. V lost 5 bases to trimming and J lost 5 bases; unmatched junction nucleotides: 10. CDR3 coding DNA: TGTGCCAGCAGCACAACACTAGCGGGTGACCACGAGCAGTACTTC. Translating it yields CASSTTLAGDHEQYF.

This rearrangement joins TRBV5-1 to TRBJ1-6, with 7 bases identical to TRBD1. The CDR3 extends over 14 amino acids. Germline CDR1 and CDR2: SGHRS and YFSETQ. The ends lost 4 bases at V and 13 bases at J; junction bases unmatched: 11. The chain's CDR3 is CASSDRTGTAPLHF. The CDR3 DNA is TGCGCCAGCAGCGACCGCACCGGGACAGCGCCCCTCCACTTT.

The rearrangement links TRBV19 to TRBJ1-4; D uncertain. This CDR3 has 14 residues. Trimming stripped 3 bases from V and 7 bases from J, with 12 bases between. Germline V CDR1 and CDR2: LNHDA, SQIVND (reference sequence). This chain's CDR3 is CASSIEARAEKLFF. CDR3 sequence (DNA): TGTGCCAGTAGTATTGAGGCGAGGGCTGAAAAACTGTTTTTT.

This chain connects TRBV5-1 to TRBJ1-2; 8 nucleotides match TRBD1. V lost 4 bases and J lost 3; bases outside the gene matches: 8. This CDR3 spans 15 amino acids. Germline CDR1 and CDR2: SGHRS and YFSETQ. This CDR3 is CASSPSRGRDYGYTF. CDR3 sequence (DNA): TGCGCCAGCAGCCCCAGCAGGGGGCGCGACTATGGCTACACCTTC.

The chain recombines TRBV2 with TRBJ2-2, with TRBD1 matching over 7 bases. The CDR3 runs 14 residues. V trimming: 7 bases; J trimming: 2 bases; junction bases outside the gene matches: 4. The V gene's germline CDR1 is SNHLY and CDR2 FYNNEI. The CDR3 loop reads CASTDRANTGELFF. In DNA form, the CDR3 reads TGTGCCAGCACCGACAGGGCCAACACCGGGGAGCTGTTTTTT. Full variable domain (rest looked up from reference TRBV2 and TRBJ2-2): EPEVTQTPSHQVTQMGQEVILRCVPISNHLYFYWYRQILGQKVEFLVSFYNNEISEKSEIFDDQFSVERPDGSNFTLKIRSTKLEDSAMYFCASTDRANTGELFFGEGSRLTVL.

The chain carries TRBV19 and TRBJ2-5; tentative D call: TRBD2 (5 bases). Per germline, CDR1 LNHDA and CDR2 SQIVND (reference sequence). V dropped 5 bases and J dropped 4 bases, with 17 bases sitting between them. The CDR3 spans 15 residues. The CDR3 protein is CASSSMGRGLETQYF. The CDR3 DNA is TGTGCCAGTAGTTCTATGGGTCGGGGATTAGAGACCCAGTACTTC.

The CDR3 sequence: CATYGRNYEQYF. The CDR3 DNA reads TGTGCCACCTATGGTCGAAATTACGAGCAGTACTTC. The chain combines TRBV10-3 with TRBJ2-7; D is unresolved. V was clipped by 10 bases and J by 4 bases, with 14 bases between them. Germline lookup yields CDR1 ENHRY and CDR2 SYGVKD. The CDR3 loop spans 12 amino acids.

V gene TRBV28 combines with J gene TRBJ2-7; the D gene is possibly TRBD1 (6 bases). Deletions cut 2 bases from V and 1 base from J, with 21 bases between. There are 18 residues in the CDR3. CDR1 and CDR2 from the germline V gene are MDHEN and SYDVKM. The CDR3 DNA follows: TGTGCCAGCAGTTTAGTATCATTGGGCAGGGGAAGATCCTACGAGCAGTACTTC. Protein sequence: CASSLVSLGRGRSYEQYF.

The genes are TRBV5-1 and TRBJ2-1; tentative D call: TRBD1 (5 bases). CDR1 is SGHRS, CDR2 YFSETQ, per germline. The CDR3 consists of 14 residues. V lost 0 bases, J lost 5 bases, and 9 bases lay in between. CDR3 residues: CASSLGQGNNEQFF. As DNA, the CDR3 is TGCGCCAGCAGCTTGGGGCAGGGAAACAATGAGCAGTTCTTC. Filled out from reference TRBV5-1 and TRBJ2-1, the complete variable domain reads KAGVTQTPRYLIKTRGQQVTLSCSPISGHRSVSWYQQTPGQGLQFLFEYFSETQRNKGNFPGRFSGRQFSNSRSEMNVSTLELGDSALYLCASSLGQGNNEQFFGPGTRLTVL.

The rearrangement links TRBV7-2 to TRBJ2-7; D may be TRBD1 (6 bases). The V gene's germline CDR1 is SGHTA and CDR2 FQGNSA. CDR3 length: 13 amino acids. The V end was cut by 5 bases, the J end by 2 bases, with 10 bases between. The CDR3 DNA reads TGTGCCAGCAGCCCTAGACAGGCCTACGAGCAGTACTTC. Translated: CASSPRQAYEQYF.

This clone was observed once. In nucleotides, the CDR3 is TGCGCCAGCAGCCAAGTGGACAGGGTGCATGGCTACACCTTC. Amino acids: CASSQVDRVHGYTF. The rearrangement uses TRBV4-1 and TRBJ1-2; 8 bases are shared with TRBD1. Germline V gives CDR1 MGHRA, CDR2 YSYEKL. The J segment lost 6 bases and the V segment lost 1 base, leaving 4 bases of the junction unmatched. This CDR3 region has 14 residues.

The rearrangement joins TRBV29-1 to TRBJ2-2; D not resolved. This CDR3 has 12 residues. Germline V lookup: CDR1 SQVTM, CDR2 ANQGSEA. The V gene lost 4 bases and the J gene lost 3 bases, with 6 bases spanning the gap. The CDR3 region has the DNA TGCAGCGTTGCTCGGGACACCGGGGAGCTGTTTTTT. This codes for CSVARDTGELFF.